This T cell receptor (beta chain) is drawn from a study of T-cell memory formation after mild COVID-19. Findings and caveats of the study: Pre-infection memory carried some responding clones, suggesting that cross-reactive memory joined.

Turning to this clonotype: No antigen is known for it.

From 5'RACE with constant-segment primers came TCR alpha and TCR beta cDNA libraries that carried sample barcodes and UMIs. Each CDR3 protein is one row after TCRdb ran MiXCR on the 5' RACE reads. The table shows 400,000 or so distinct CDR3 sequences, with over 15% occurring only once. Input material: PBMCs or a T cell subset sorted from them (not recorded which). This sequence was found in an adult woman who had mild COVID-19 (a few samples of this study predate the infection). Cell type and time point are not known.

The CDR3 DNA follows: TGCGCCAGCAGCTCTAAAGGTGGGGGAGGCATGAACACTGAAGCTTTCTTT. The encoded protein is CASSSKGGGGMNTEAFF. The V call is TRBV5-1, the J call TRBJ1-1; the D gene is possibly TRBD1 (5 bases). The CDR3 sequence is 17 residues long. Deletions cut 3 bases from V and 0 bases from J, with 18 bases between. Germline CDR1 is SGHRS and CDR2 is YFSETQ.